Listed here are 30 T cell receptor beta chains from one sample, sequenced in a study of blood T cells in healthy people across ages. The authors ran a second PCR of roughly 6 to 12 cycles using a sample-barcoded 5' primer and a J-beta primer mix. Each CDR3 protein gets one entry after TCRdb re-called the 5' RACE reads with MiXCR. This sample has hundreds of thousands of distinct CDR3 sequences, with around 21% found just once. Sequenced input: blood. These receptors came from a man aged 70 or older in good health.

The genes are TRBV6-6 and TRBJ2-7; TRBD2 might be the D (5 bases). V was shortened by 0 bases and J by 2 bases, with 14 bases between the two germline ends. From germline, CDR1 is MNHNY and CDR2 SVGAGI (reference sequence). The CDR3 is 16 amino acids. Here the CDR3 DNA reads TGTGCCAGCAGTTACTCTTTTACTACCGGGACCTACGAGCAGTACTTC. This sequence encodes CASSYSFTTGTYEQYF.

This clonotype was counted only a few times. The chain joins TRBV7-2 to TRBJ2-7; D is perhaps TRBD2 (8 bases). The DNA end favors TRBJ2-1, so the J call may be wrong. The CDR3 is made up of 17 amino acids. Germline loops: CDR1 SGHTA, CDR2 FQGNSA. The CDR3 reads CASSSRGAGGSYNEQFF. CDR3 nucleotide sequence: TGTGCCAGCAGCTCCAGGGGGGCGGGAGGCTCCTACAATGAGCAGTTCTTC.

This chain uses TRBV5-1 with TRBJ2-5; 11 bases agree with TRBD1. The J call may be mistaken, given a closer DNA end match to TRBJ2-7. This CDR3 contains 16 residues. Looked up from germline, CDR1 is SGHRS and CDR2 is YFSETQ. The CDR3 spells CASISAGQGVPYEQYF. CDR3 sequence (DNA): TGCGCCAGCATCTCAGCGGGACAGGGGGTCCCCTACGAGCAGTACTTC.

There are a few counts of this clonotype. The CDR3 DNA reads TGTGCCAGCCATTACTGGGGCAGTAGCAATCAGCCCCAGCATTTT. This codes for CASHYWGSSNQPQHF. The chain is built from TRBV5-6 and TRBJ1-5, with D maybe TRBD1 (5 bases). V lost 7 bases and J 0 bases, leaving 14 bases between the germline ends. The CDR3 length is 15 residues. Germline V gene sequence: CDR1 SGHDT, CDR2 YYEEEE.

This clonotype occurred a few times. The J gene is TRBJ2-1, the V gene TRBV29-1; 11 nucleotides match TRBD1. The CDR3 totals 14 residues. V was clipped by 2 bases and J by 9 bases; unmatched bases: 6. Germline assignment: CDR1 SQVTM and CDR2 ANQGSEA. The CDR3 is CSVEKDRGQSEQFF. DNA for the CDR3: TGCAGCGTTGAAAAGGACAGGGGGCAAAGTGAGCAGTTCTTC.

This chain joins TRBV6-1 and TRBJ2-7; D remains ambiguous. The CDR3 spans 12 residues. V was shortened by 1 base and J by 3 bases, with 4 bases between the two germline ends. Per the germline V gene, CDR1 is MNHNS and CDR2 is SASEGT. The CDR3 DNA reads TGTGCCAGCAGTGAAGGGATCTACGAGCAGTACTTC. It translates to CASSEGIYEQYF.

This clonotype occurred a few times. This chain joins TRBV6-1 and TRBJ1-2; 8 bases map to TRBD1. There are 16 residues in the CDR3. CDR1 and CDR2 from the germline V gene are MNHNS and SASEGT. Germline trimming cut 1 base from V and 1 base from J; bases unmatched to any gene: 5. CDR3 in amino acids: CASSEELTGVNYGYTF. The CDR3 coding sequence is TGTGCCAGCAGTGAAGAGTTGACAGGGGTTAACTATGGCTACACCTTC.

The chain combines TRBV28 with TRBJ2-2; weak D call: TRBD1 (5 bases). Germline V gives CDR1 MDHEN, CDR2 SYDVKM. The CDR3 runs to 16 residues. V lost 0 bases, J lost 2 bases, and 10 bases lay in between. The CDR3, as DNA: TGTGCCAGCAGTTTATGGGGGCGCGAAAACACCGGGGAGCTGTTTTTT. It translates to CASSLWGRENTGELFF.

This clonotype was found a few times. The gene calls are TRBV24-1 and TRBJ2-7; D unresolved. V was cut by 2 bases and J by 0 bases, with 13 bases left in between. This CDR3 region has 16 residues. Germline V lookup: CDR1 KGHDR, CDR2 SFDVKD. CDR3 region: CATSDSSDGNSYEQYF. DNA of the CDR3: TGTGCCACCAGTGATTCGTCGGACGGAAACTCCTACGAGCAGTACTTC.

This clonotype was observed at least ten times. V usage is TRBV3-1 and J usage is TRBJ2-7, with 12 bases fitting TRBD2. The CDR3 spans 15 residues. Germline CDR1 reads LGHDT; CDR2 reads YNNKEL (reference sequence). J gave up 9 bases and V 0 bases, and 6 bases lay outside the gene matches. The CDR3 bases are TGTGCCAGCAGCCAAGATGCTAGCGGGAGGGCCGCGCAGTACTTC. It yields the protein CASSQDASGRAAQYF.

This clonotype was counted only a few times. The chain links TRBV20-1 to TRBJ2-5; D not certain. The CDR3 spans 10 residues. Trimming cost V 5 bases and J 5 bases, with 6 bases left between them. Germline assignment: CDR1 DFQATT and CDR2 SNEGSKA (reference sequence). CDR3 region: CSALKETQYF. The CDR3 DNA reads TGCAGTGCTCTCAAGGAGACCCAGTACTTC.

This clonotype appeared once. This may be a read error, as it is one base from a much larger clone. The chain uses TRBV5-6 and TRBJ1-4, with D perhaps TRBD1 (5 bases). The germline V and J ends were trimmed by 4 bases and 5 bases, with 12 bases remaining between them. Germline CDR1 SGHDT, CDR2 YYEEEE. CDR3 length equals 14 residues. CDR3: CASSPGAENEKLFF. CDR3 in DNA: TGTGCCAGCAGCCCCGGGGCGGAAAATGAAAAACTGTTTTTT.

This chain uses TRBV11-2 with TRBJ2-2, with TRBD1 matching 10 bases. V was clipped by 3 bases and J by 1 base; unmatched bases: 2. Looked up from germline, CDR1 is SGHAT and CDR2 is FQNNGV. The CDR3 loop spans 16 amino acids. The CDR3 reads CASSLTGGKNTGELFF. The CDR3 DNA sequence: TGTGCCAGCAGCTTGACAGGGGGCAAGAACACCGGGGAGCTGTTTTTT.

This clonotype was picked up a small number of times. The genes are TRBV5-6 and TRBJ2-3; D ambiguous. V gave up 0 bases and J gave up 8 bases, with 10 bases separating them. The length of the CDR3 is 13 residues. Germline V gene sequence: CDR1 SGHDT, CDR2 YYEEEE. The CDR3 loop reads CASSLAGFGTQYF. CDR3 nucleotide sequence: TGTGCCAGCAGCTTGGCCGGGTTCGGTACGCAGTATTTT.

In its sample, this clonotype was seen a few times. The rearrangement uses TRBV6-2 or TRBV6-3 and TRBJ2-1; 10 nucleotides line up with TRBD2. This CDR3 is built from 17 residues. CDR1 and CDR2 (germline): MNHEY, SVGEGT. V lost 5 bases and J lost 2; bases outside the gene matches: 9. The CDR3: CASSPLAGVGPYNEQFF. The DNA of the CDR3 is TGTGCCAGCAGTCCTCTAGCGGGAGTCGGTCCCTACAATGAGCAGTTCTTC.

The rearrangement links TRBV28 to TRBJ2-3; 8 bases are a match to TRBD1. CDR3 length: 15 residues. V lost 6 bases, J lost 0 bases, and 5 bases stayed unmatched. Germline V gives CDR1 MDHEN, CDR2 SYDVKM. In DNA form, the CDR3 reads TGTGCCAGCAGCCGTTACAGGGGGAGCACAGATACGCAGTATTTT. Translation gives CASSRYRGSTDTQYF.

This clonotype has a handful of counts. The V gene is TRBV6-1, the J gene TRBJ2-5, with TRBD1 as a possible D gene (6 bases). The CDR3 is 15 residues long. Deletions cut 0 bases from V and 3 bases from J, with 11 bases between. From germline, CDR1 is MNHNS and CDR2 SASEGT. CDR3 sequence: CASSEAKTGKETQYF. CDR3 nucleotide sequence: TGTGCCAGCAGTGAAGCGAAGACAGGAAAAGAGACCCAGTACTTC.

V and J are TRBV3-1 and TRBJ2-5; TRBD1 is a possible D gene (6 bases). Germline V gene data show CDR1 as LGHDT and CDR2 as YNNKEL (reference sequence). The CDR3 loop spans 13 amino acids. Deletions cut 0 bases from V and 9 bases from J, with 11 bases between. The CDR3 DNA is TGTGCCAGCAGCCAAGACGCCGGACAGCCCCAGTACTTC. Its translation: CASSQDAGQPQYF.

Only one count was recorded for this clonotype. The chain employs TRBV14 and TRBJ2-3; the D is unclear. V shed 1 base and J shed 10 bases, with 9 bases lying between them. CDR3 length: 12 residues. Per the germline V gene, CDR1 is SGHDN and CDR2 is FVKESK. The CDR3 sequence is CASSQAPLAQYF. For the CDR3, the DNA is TGTGCCAGCAGCCAAGCCCCCTTGGCGCAGTATTTT.

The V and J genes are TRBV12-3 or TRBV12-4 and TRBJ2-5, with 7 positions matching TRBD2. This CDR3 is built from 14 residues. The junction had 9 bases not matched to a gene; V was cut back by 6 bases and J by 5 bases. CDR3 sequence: CASRLAGAEETQYF. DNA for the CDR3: TGTGCCAGCAGGTTGGCGGGAGCAGAGGAGACCCAGTACTTC.

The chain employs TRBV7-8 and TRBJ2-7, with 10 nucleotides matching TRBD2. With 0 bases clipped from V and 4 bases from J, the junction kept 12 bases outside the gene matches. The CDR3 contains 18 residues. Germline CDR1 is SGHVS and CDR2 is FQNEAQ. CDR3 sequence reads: CASSLAPTLAGGGYEQYF. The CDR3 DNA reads TGTGCCAGCAGCTTAGCGCCCACTTTAGCGGGAGGAGGTTACGAGCAGTACTTC. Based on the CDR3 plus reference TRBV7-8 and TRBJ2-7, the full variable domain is GAGVSQSPRYKVAKRGQDVALRCDPISGHVSLFWYQQALGQGPEFLTYFQNEAQLDKSGLPSDRFFAERPEGSVSTLKIQRTQQEDSAVYLCASSLAPTLAGGGYEQYFGPGTRLTVT.

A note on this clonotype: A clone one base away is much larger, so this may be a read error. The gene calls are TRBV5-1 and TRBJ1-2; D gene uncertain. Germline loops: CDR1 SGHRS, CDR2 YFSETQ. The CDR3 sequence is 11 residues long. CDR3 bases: TGCGCCAGCGGGAATAACTATGGCTGCACCTTC. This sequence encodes CASGNNYGCTF. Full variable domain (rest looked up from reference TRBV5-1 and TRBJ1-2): KAGVTQTPRYLIKTRGQQVTLSCSPISGHRSVSWYQQTPGQGLQFLFEYFSETQRNKGNFPGRFSGRQFSNSRSEMNVSTLELGDSALYLCASGNNYGCTFGSGTRLTVV.

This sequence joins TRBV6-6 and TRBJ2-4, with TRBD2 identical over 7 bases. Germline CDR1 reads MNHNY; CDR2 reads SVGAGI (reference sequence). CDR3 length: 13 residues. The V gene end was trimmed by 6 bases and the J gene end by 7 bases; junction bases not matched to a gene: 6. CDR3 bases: TGTGCCAGCAGCCAGGGAGGGGAGAACATTCAGTACTTC. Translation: CASSQGGENIQYF.

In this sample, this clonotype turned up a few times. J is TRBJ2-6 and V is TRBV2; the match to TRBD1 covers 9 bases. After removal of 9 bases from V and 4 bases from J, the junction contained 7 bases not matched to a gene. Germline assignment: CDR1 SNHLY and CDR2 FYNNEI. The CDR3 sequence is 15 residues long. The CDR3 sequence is CASSTGGYGANVLTF. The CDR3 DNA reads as TGTGCCAGTTCGACAGGGGGATACGGGGCCAACGTCCTGACTTTC.

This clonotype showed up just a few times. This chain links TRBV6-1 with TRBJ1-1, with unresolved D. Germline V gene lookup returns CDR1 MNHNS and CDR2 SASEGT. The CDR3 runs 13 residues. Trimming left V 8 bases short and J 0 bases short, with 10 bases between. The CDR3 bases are TGTGCCAGCCGCGGGGAGTTGAACACTGAAGCTTTCTTT. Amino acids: CASRGELNTEAFF.

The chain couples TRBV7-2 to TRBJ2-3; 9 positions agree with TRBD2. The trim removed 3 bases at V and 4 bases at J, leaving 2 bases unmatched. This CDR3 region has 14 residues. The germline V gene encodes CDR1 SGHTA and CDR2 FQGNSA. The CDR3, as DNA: TGTGCCAGCAGCTTCGGACTAGCGTCAGATACGCAGTATTTT. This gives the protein CASSFGLASDTQYF.

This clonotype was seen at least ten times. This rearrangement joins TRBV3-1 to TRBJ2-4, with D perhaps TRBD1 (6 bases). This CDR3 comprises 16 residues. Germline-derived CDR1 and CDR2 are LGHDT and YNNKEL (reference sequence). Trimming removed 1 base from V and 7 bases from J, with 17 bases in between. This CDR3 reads CASSQVVGTSVNIQYF. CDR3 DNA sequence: TGTGCCAGCAGCCAAGTCGTGGGGACAAGTGTCAACATTCAGTACTTC.

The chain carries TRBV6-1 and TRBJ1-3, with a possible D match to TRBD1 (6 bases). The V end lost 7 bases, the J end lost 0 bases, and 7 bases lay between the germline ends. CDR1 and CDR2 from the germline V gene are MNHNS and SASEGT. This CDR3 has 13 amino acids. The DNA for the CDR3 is TGTGCCAGCATCAGGGGCTCTGGAAACACCATATATTTT. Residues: CASIRGSGNTIYF.

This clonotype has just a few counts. The CDR3 DNA follows: TGTGCCAGCAGCCTCACTTCTGGGAGTTTGAACACCGGGGAGCTGTTTTTT. Translation gives CASSLTSGSLNTGELFF. The genes are TRBV3-1 and TRBJ2-2; a possible D gene is TRBD2 (5 bases). The CDR3 consists of 17 residues. Trimming shortened V by 4 bases and J by 1 base, and 16 bases separated the two germline ends. Germline CDR1 and CDR2: LGHDT and YNNKEL (reference sequence).

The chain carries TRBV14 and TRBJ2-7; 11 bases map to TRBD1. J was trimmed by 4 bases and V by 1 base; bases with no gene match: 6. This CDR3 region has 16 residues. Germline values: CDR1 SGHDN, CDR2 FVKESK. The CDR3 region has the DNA TGTGCCAGCAGCCAAGTTCTCGGACAGGGGGCTTACGAGCAGTACTTC. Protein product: CASSQVLGQGAYEQYF. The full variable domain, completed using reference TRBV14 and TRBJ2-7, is EAGVTQFPSHSVIEKGQTVTLRCDPISGHDNLYWYRRVMGKEIKFLLHFVKESKQDESGMPNNRFLAERTGGTYSTLKVQPAELEDSGVYFCASSQVLGQGAYEQYFGPGTRLTVT.